This TCR beta chain was observed in a study of response to subunit inactivated influenza vaccine. One entry per CDR3 protein results from TCRdb running MiXCR on the RT-PCR reads. The sample lists about 520,000 distinct CDR3 sequences, less than 7.5% occurring once. In its sample, this clonotype was seen many times. V dropped 1 base and J dropped 1; count of bases not matched to a gene: 2. Germline-derived CDR1 and CDR2 are SGHTA and FQGNSA. There are 15 residues in the CDR3. The receptor comes from a man between 50 and 69 years old who received an inactivated influenza vaccine. The rearrangement joins TRBV7-2 to TRBJ2-5, with 8 bases fitting TRBD2. The sample here was PBMCs from blood, taken about 23 months after vaccination. In nucleotides, the CDR3 is TGTGCCAGCAGCTTAGGGCGGGGGGCCCAAGAGACCCAGTACTTC. As protein: CASSLGRGAQETQYF.